This T cell receptor beta chain was captured in a study of blood T cells in healthy people across ages (dated by TCRdb to between 2014 and 2017). As for the study more broadly: In model experiments, template switching captured about one uniquely barcoded TCR beta cDNA molecule for every two T cells. To track age-related changes in TCR beta repertoire diversity, the study relied on deep sequencing normalized with unique cDNA molecular identifiers. Four age groups were formed from the donors: young (average roughly 15 years), middle-aged (just under 40), aged (about 68) and long-lived (around 80). To avoid experimental bias, donors of different ages were distributed randomly across sequencing lanes. For two donors (one aged 18 to 30 and one aged 80 or older), the study analyzed two additional independent replicas of 1 million unique cDNA reads from the same blood draw.

The trim is 6 bases for V and 0 bases for J, with a gap of 14 bases between the germline ends. Per the germline V gene, SQVTM is the CDR1 and ANQGSEA is the CDR2. Its CDR3 holds 14 amino acids, cysteine through phenylalanine. The sequence is cut down to CDR3 DNA, 42 bases in frame from base 1. The study at large found these results: Observed TCR beta diversity per million T cells fell roughly linearly with age, and a significant reduction was already apparent by age about 43. There was a strong correlation between observed TCR beta diversity and the percentage of naive T cells measured by flow cytometry. The CMV infection status of donors was not known, potentially confounding age-related changes in expanded clonotypes. The long-lived group showed more naive CD4+ T cells, fewer expanded clones and increased TCR diversity than the aged group, suggesting age selection. Estimates of total diversity based on one million sequenced T cells were regarded as lower bounds and as underestimates. Because profiling used bulk unsorted PBMCs, naive and antigen-experienced compartments could not be compared conclusively.

Systemically healthy Caucasian individuals from Russia, over 30 in total and aged roughly 6 to 95 years, were included as donors. About 10 milliliters of peripheral blood were drawn from each donor into EDTA-treated Vacutainer tubes. PBMCs were isolated by Ficoll-Paque density-gradient centrifugation, with at least 6 million obtained per sample. Total RNA, at least 6 micrograms per sample, was extracted from PBMCs with Trizol reagent. The percentages of naive CD45RAhigh/CD27high T cells were determined by flow cytometry on a PBMC aliquot from every donor. Libraries came from 5' RACE. The sequencing machine was an Illumina HiSeq 2500. A second about 6 to 11 cycle PCR used a sample-barcoded 5' primer and a J-beta primer mix. A unique molecular identifier was introduced onto each TCR beta cDNA molecule by a template-switch 5' adaptor carrying 12 random nucleotides. Each sample yielded at least 2.5 million CDR3-containing paired-end reads. First-strand cDNA synthesis was performed from all RNA using the Mint cDNA synthesis kit, with priming by a TRBC-specific oligonucleotide. Following uracil-DNA glycosylase treatment, a first 18-cycle PCR with universal primers M1SS and BC2_uni_R was performed on all cDNA. In the paper's pipeline: Each sample was normalized by randomly selecting 1 million high-quality reads, each carrying a distinct molecular identifier. Reads sharing molecular identifiers were discarded rather than binned into consensus sequences. CDR3 identification, clonotype clustering and error correction used MiTCR with a Q25 quality threshold and the strictest error-elimination algorithm. A nonparametric unseen species model with Euler transformation was used to estimate a lower bound on total TCR beta diversity. Starting from the raw public reads, TCRdb applied fastp trimming at Q25, assembled clones with MiXCR and retained in-frame beta chains. Rows are unified per CDR3 protein, each entry keeping the most common DNA and genes. The V and J calls, along with clone size, are taken from TCRdb and not from the paper's own processing. The sample table contains about 780,000 distinct CDR3 sequences; only one count was recorded for about half of them. Together, the top ten hold roughly 20% of the sample.

A remark on this clonotype: This clone's antigen is unknown. No clone much larger than this one lies a single base away; base qualities are absent.

The sequence joins TRBV29-1 to TRBJ1-1, with the D gene not confidently named. The TCR sequence derives from a man older than 75 in good health. Sequenced sample: blood. This receptor carries the CDR3 CSVRIQKMNTEAFF. The nucleotide sequence reads as follows: TGCAGCGTCCGTATACAAAAAATGAACACTGAAGCTTTCTTT. The full variable domain, with segments outside the CDR3 supplied by the reference TRBV29-1 and TRBJ1-1 proteins, appears as SAVISQKPSRDICQRGTSLTIQCQVDSQVTMMFWYRQQPGQSLTLIATANQGSEATYESGFVIDKFPISRPNLTFSTLTVSNMSPEDSSIYLCSVRIQKMNTEAFFGQGTRLTVV.